These 16 T cell receptor beta chains originate from one sample sequenced in a study of cytomegalovirus exposure and HLA in healthy donors. Use of 60 Vbeta and 13 Jbeta primers characterized the PCR. Using immunoSEQ multiplex PCR, the repertoire was profiled, and TCRdb retains in-frame clones only, with some absent. The sample lists approximately 100,000 clones, roughly 70% occurring once. The sequencing input was PBMCs. The receptors were gathered from a man over 45 in good health and CMV-seronegative.

The J gene is TRBJ2-7, the V gene TRBV11-2, with 8 bases lining up with TRBD2. CDR3 length equals 17 residues. CDR1 and CDR2 from the germline V gene are SGHAT and FQNNGV. V shed 3 bases and J 0 bases; nucleotides not matched to a gene: 10. CDR3 amino acids: CASSFTSGGPTSYEQYF. Here the CDR3 DNA reads TGTGCCAGCAGCTTTACCTCGGGGGGGCCTACCTCCTACGAGCAGTACTTC. Full variable domain (rest looked up from reference TRBV11-2 and TRBJ2-7): EAGVAQSPRYKIIEKRQSVAFWCNPISGHATLYWYQQILGQGPKLLIQFQNNGVVDDSQLPKDRFSAERLKGVDSTLKIQPAKLEDSAVYLCASSFTSGGPTSYEQYFGPGTRLTVT.

The chain recombines TRBV30 with TRBJ1-4, with 7 positions matching TRBD1. In germline, CDR1 is GTSNPN, CDR2 SVGIG (reference sequence). The CDR3 runs to 13 residues. The V segment lost 8 bases and the J segment 3 bases; nucleotides outside the gene matches: 6. CDR3 residues: CAGRDSPNEKLFF. The CDR3 DNA reads as TGTGCCGGTCGGGACAGCCCTAATGAAAAACTGTTTTTT. The full variable domain, rest sourced from reference TRBV30 and TRBJ1-4, is SQTIHQWPATLVQPVGSPLSLECTVEGTSNPNLYWYRQAAGRGLQLLFYSVGIGQISSEVPQNLSASRPQDRQFILSSKKLLLSDSGFYLCAGRDSPNEKLFFGSGTQLSVL.

V usage is TRBV28 and J usage is TRBJ1-4; no clear D gene. CDR1 is MDHEN and CDR2 is SYDVKM in the germline V gene. The V end was cut by 7 bases, the J end by 8 bases, with 20 bases between. The CDR3 is 15 residues long. The CDR3 loop is CASTPLREIREKLFF. The CDR3 DNA sequence: TGTGCCAGCACGCCCCTGAGGGAGATAAGAGAAAAACTGTTTTTT.

The chain has TRBV2 and TRBJ1-1, with 10 bases matching TRBD1. CDR1 and CDR2 (germline): SNHLY, FYNNEI. Trimming took 9 bases from V and 0 from J; bases not matched to a gene: 10. The CDR3 is 16 amino acids. CDR3 amino acids: CASIPGQGLMNTEAFF. The CDR3 DNA sequence: TGTGCCAGTATTCCGGGACAGGGGCTCATGAACACTGAAGCTTTCTTT.

The genes are TRBV11-2 and TRBJ2-7, with D perhaps TRBD2 (6 bases). CDR1 and CDR2 from the germline V gene are SGHAT and FQNNGV. The CDR3 consists of 15 residues. Deletions cut 5 bases from V and 6 bases from J, with 20 bases between. The CDR3 DNA reads TGTGCCAGCAGCCGGATGCGGGGAGGCCGCGGCGAGCAGTACTTC. Its protein is CASSRMRGGRGEQYF.

The J gene is TRBJ2-6, the V gene TRBV27; 7 bases line up with TRBD2. Germline V gene data show CDR1 as MNHEY and CDR2 as SMNVEV (reference sequence). The CDR3 spans 23 residues. V lost 2 bases, J lost 2 bases, and 24 bases stayed unmatched. CDR3 DNA sequence: TGTGCCAGCAGTTTAAGGGGAGGGAGGGAGGGATTCGGTCCTCTGCCTGGGGCCAACGTCCTGACTTTC. This translates into CASSLRGGREGFGPLPGANVLTF.

The chain links TRBV2 to TRBJ1-1; D gene uncertain. Germline V gene lookup returns CDR1 SNHLY and CDR2 FYNNEI. Trimming took off 6 bases at V and 6 bases at J, with 8 bases between the two ends. This CDR3 has 11 amino acids. The CDR3 sequence is CASSLYAEAFF. CDR3 nucleotides: TGTGCCAGCAGCCTATATGCTGAAGCTTTCTTT.

CDR3 in DNA: TGTGCCAGCAGTTACCGGGTGCCGGGGGAAGCTTTCTTT. It translates to CASSYRVPGEAFF. The chain combines TRBV6-5 with TRBJ1-1; D is undetermined. From germline, CDR1 is MNHEY and CDR2 SVGAGI. Trimming shortened V by 2 bases and J by 8 bases, and 12 bases separated the two germline ends. The CDR3 runs 13 residues.

This rearrangement joins TRBV28 to TRBJ2-6; 8 bases agree with TRBD1. The junction had 9 bases not matched to a gene; V was cut back by 5 bases and J by 0 bases. The CDR3 has 18 amino acids. CDR1 MDHEN and CDR2 SYDVKM come from the germline V gene. The CDR3 DNA sequence: TGTGCCAGCAGTCCAGGGGGCAGAGTCTACTCTGGGGCCAACGTCCTGACTTTC. Translation gives CASSPGGRVYSGANVLTF. The full variable domain, rest sourced from reference TRBV28 and TRBJ2-6, is DVKVTQSSRYLVKRTGEKVFLECVQDMDHENMFWYRQDPGLGLRLIYFSYDVKMKEKGDIPEGYSVSREKKERFSLILESASTNQTSMYLCASSPGGRVYSGANVLTFGAGSRLTVL.

This clone was observed a few times. The rearrangement uses TRBV25-1 and TRBJ2-5; 10 bases match TRBD2. J was trimmed by 5 bases and V by 6 bases; bases with no gene match: 6. Germline CDR1 is MGHDK and CDR2 is SYGVNS. The CDR3 runs to 14 residues. CDR3 amino acids: CASSFLAGVETQYF. Written as DNA, the CDR3 is TGTGCCAGCAGCTTTCTAGCGGGAGTTGAGACCCAGTACTTC.

This clone has only one observation. This chain uses TRBV10-2 with TRBJ1-5, with 7 bases fitting TRBD1. The CDR3 sequence is 14 residues long. J gave up 7 bases and V 2 bases, and 5 bases lay outside the gene matches. Per the germline V gene, CDR1 is WSHSY and CDR2 is SAAADI. CDR3 DNA: TGCGCCAGCAGTGAGGTGAACAGGGGCCAGCCCCAGCATTTT. Its translation is CASSEVNRGQPQHF.

The V and J genes are TRBV7-9 and TRBJ2-5; tentatively, D is TRBD1 (5 bases). This CDR3 has 13 residues. The germline gives CDR1 SEHNR, CDR2 FQNEAQ (reference sequence). V lost 5 bases to trimming and J lost 3 bases, with 10 bases between them. DNA of the CDR3: TGTGCCAGCAGCGATGGCAGGGAAGAGACCCAGTACTTC. Translated, it gives CASSDGREETQYF.

CDR3 DNA sequence: TGTGCCAGCAGGAGTTATAGCAATCAGCCCCAGCATTTT. This gives the protein CASRSYSNQPQHF. The chain is built from TRBV6-5 and TRBJ1-5, with D hard to call. With 6 bases removed from V and 0 bases from J, the gap between germline ends came to 6 bases. Germline CDR1 reads MNHEY; CDR2 reads SVGAGI. The CDR3 is 13 amino acids.

The chain couples TRBV6-1 to TRBJ2-3; D remains ambiguous. Trimming removed 1 base at V and 0 bases at J, with 14 bases between. The CDR3 runs to 17 residues. Germline V gene sequence: CDR1 MNHNS, CDR2 SASEGT. The CDR3, as DNA: TGTGCCAGCAGTGAAGGAGTTGGGCCCCCTAGCACAGATACGCAGTATTTT. Its protein product is CASSEGVGPPSTDTQYF.

The rearrangement uses TRBV10-3 and TRBJ1-1, with TRBD1 matching over 9 bases. This CDR3 contains 15 residues. Germline CDR1 and CDR2: ENHRY and SYGVKD. V lost 4 bases to trimming and J lost 1 base; unmatched junction nucleotides: 4. The CDR3 region has the DNA TGTGCCATCAGTGGAGCGGGACAGGGGAACACTGAAGCTTTCTTT. Its protein product is CAISGAGQGNTEAFF.

CDR3 protein: CASSLVAGGPGYEQYF. The CDR3 region has the DNA TGCGCCAGCAGCTTGGTGGCGGGAGGGCCGGGCTACGAGCAGTACTTC. The chain recombines TRBV5-1 with TRBJ2-5; 9 positions match TRBD2. The J call is in doubt because the DNA end fits TRBJ2-7 better. The CDR3 totals 16 residues. Germline V lookup: CDR1 SGHRS, CDR2 YFSETQ.